The clone carrying this T cell receptor beta chain was seen a few times. Antigen unknown. Each donor had around 10 milliliters of peripheral blood drawn. Germline CDR1 is LGHDT and CDR2 is YNNKEL (reference sequence). The CDR3 consists of 16 residues. Trimming took off 4 bases at V and 11 bases at J, with 26 bases between the two ends. This entry comes from a study of blood T cells in healthy people across ages. Study background: Template switching recovered approximately one barcoded beta molecule for every two T cells.

Primers used in a second PCR of roughly 6 to 12 cycles were a sample-barcoded 5' primer and a J-beta primer mix. TCRdb re-analysed the 5' RACE reads in MiXCR, keeping a single row per CDR3 protein. The sample has around 1.5 million distinct CDR3 sequences, approximately 40% seen once. Broader study findings: No one knew whether donors had CMV, which possibly confounded expanded clonotype changes. Aged donors had fewer naive CD4+ cells and lower diversity than long-lived donors.

The chain employs TRBV3-1 and TRBJ2-5; a weak D match, TRBD1 (5 bases). The source is a woman between 18 and 30 years old in good health. The specimen sequenced was blood. CDR3 sequence reads: CASSRWDGAAYNEQYF. CDR3 in DNA: TGTGCCAGCAGCCGATGGGATGGGGCAGCATACAATGAGCAGTACTTC.